What follows describes a single T cell receptor (beta chain). The record originates from a study of T cell changes during pregnancy in multiple sclerosis. The protocol was immunoSEQ multiplex PCR, while the TCRdb copy is restricted to in-frame clones and leaves out a portion. The profile shows tens of thousands of clones, 92% of them singletons. The CDR3 spans 15 residues. V gave up 7 bases and J gave up 0 bases; unmatched junction bases: 4. Germline values: CDR1 SGHTA, CDR2 FQGNSA. This sequence was found in a female donor in good health, enrolled as a control in a pregnancy study. The chain has TRBV7-2 and TRBJ2-2, with 8 bases lining up with TRBD1. Sequencing was performed on peripheral blood, taken after pregnancy. CDR3 protein: CASKPGQANTGELFF. CDR3 bases: TGTGCCAGCAAGCCGGGACAGGCGAACACCGGGGAGCTGTTTTTT. The full variable domain, completed using reference TRBV7-2 and TRBJ2-2, is GAGVSQSPSNKVTEKGKDVELRCDPISGHTALYWYRQSLGQGLEFLIYFQGNSAPDKSGLPSDRFSAERTGGSVSTLTIQRTQQEDSAVYLCASKPGQANTGELFFGEGSRLTVL.